The sequence of this T cell receptor (beta chain) was determined in a study of T cells in Graves' hyperthyroidism and ophthalmopathy. The study collected blood at first hyperthyroidism diagnosis, before any ophthalmopathy symptoms arose. This CDR3 is 12 amino acids long. The V end lost 7 bases, the J end lost 6 bases, and 9 bases lay between the germline ends. Germline CDR1 reads ENHRY; CDR2 reads SYGVKD. This clonotype was detected only a few times. From RNA transcripts, TCR beta CDR3 regions were amplified. First-round RT-PCR targeting the TCR CDR3 was performed with the HTBI primer set. Via MiXCR, TCRdb re-called the multiplex PCR reads, giving one row per CDR3 protein. The sample yields a few hundred thousand distinct CDR3 sequences, approximately 15% seen once.

The chain has TRBV10-3 and TRBJ2-2; the D gene is possibly TRBD2 (6 bases). The receptor's source is a woman younger than 30 with Graves' hyperthyroidism that later progressed to Graves' ophthalmopathy. Sequenced: blood. The CDR3 coding sequence is TGTGCCATCACGGGCGGGGCCGGGGAGCTGTTTTTT. Amino acid sequence: CAITGGAGELFF.